What follows are 27 T cell receptor beta chains derived from one specimen sequenced in a study of radiation and T cells in renal cell carcinoma. Indicated time point: baseline pretreatment blood. The treatment: 15 Gy SBRT to primary tumor, nephrectomy 4 weeks later. The table came from immunoSEQ multiplex PCR; TCRdb's copy has only in-frame clones and leaves some out. This sample has more than 95,000 clones, with roughly 80% found just once. The sequences come from blood, collected from a patient whose treatment included radiotherapy and nephrectomy. These receptors were collected from a woman aged 55-70 years with renal cell carcinoma.

The J gene is TRBJ1-5, the V gene TRBV19; possible D gene TRBD1, 6 bases. Germline V CDR1 and CDR2: LNHDA, SQIVND (reference sequence). V lost 4 bases and J lost 0, with 13 bases in between. CDR3 length: 16 residues. CDR3 loop: CASSKGQPYSNQPQHF. The CDR3 nucleotides are TGTGCCAGTAGTAAAGGACAGCCTTATAGCAATCAGCCCCAGCATTTT.

This clone was counted once. The chain combines TRBV30 with TRBJ2-3; TRBD2 matches at 13 bases. The CDR3 extends over 15 amino acids. Trimming took 5 bases from V and 5 from J; bases not matched to a gene: 7. The germline CDR1 and CDR2 sequences are GTSNPN and SVGIG (reference sequence). CDR3 sequence (DNA): TGTGCCTGGGGCGGACTAGCGGGAGCGGGAGATACGCAGTATTTT. It encodes CAWGGLAGAGDTQYF.

In nucleotides, the CDR3 is TGTGCCAGCAGTGGGAGGACTAGCGGCCCCAGTGGGGAGACCCAGTACTTC. This encodes CASSGRTSGPSGETQYF. The chain links TRBV6-1 to TRBJ2-5; the match to TRBD2 covers 10 bases. Germline trimming cut 4 bases from V and 5 bases from J; bases unmatched to any gene: 13. The CDR3 is 17 residues long. Germline V CDR1 and CDR2: MNHNS, SASEGT.

The J gene is TRBJ1-2, the V gene TRBV10-1; TRBD1 is a possible D gene (6 bases). V lost 9 bases to trimming and J lost 8 bases, with 13 bases between them. The germline gives CDR1 WNHNN, CDR2 SYGVQD (reference sequence). The CDR3 consists of 11 residues. The CDR3 is CARKGGAGYTF. In DNA, the CDR3 is TGCGCCAGGAAGGGGGGCGCCGGCTACACCTTC.

The rearrangement uses TRBV28 and TRBJ2-5; D not certain. V dropped 1 base and J dropped 6 bases, with 9 bases sitting between them. The CDR3 spans 13 residues. The germline V gene has CDR1 MDHEN and CDR2 SYDVKM. Here the CDR3 DNA reads TGTGCCAGCAGTTTATATCACGTAAAGACCCAGTACTTC. It yields the protein CASSLYHVKTQYF.

The table lists this clone with a few counts. This chain connects TRBV7-8 to TRBJ1-5, with 8 bases lining up with TRBD1. CDR3 length equals 14 residues. The junction had 1 base not matched to a gene; V was cut back by 1 base and J by 5 bases. Per germline, CDR1 SGHVS and CDR2 FQNEAQ. CDR3 in amino acids: CASSLVDRDQPQHF. The DNA for the CDR3 is TGTGCCAGCAGCTTAGTGGACAGGGATCAGCCCCAGCATTTT.

The V gene is TRBV23-1, the J gene TRBJ2-5; D ambiguous. TRBV23-1 is designated an ORF whose function remains uncertain. The V and J ends lost 1 base and 2 bases respectively, with 14 bases between them. This CDR3 has 16 residues. In DNA, the CDR3 is TGCGCCAGCAGTCAATGTCGCAGAAGCCCTCAAGAGACCCAGTACTTC. This gives the protein CASSQCRRSPQETQYF.

This clone is a singleton in its sample. The genes are TRBV7-2 and TRBJ1-3; D is unclear. Germline V lookup: CDR1 SGHTA, CDR2 FQGNSA. The CDR3 loop spans 12 amino acids. Trimming pared 0 bases from V and 4 bases from J, leaving 1 base between. The CDR3 bases are TGTGCCAGCAGCTTAGCCGGAAACACCATATATTTT. Protein: CASSLAGNTIYF. Full variable domain (missing parts from reference TRBV7-2 and TRBJ1-3): GAGVSQSPSNKVTEKGKDVELRCDPISGHTALYWYRQSLGQGLEFLIYFQGNSAPDKSGLPSDRFSAERTGGSVSTLTIQRTQQEDSAVYLCASSLAGNTIYFGEGSWLTVV.

V gene TRBV6-1 combines with J gene TRBJ1-2; D call uncertain. Trimming stripped 2 bases from V and 1 base from J, with 8 bases between. Per germline, CDR1 MNHNS and CDR2 SASEGT. The length of the CDR3 is 14 residues. DNA for the CDR3: TGTGCCAGCAGTGAAAGTAGCAATAACTATGGCTACACCTTC. As protein: CASSESSNNYGYTF.

The chain recombines TRBV5-6 with TRBJ1-4; D gene unclear. The germline gives CDR1 SGHDT, CDR2 YYEEEE. CDR3 length equals 15 residues. The ends were cut back, 4 bases at V and 3 bases at J, with 13 bases in the middle. In DNA, the CDR3 is TGTGCCAGCAGCAGCATAACAGTTTCTAATGAAAAACTGTTTTTT. It is translated as CASSSITVSNEKLFF.

V and J are TRBV19 and TRBJ2-1, with TRBD2 matching 7 bases. CDR1 LNHDA and CDR2 SQIVND come from the germline V gene (reference sequence). There are 14 residues in the CDR3. Losses at the gene ends were 5 bases for V and 3 bases for J; bases not matched to a gene: 4. The CDR3 here is CASSGQRGYNEQFF. The CDR3 bases are TGTGCCAGTAGTGGCCAGCGGGGCTACAATGAGCAGTTCTTC. The full variable domain, completed using reference TRBV19 and TRBJ2-1, is DGGITQSPKYLFRKEGQNVTLSCEQNLNHDAMYWYRQDPGQGLRLIYYSQIVNDFQKGDIAEGYSVSREKKESFPLTVTSAQKNPTAFYLCASSGQRGYNEQFFGPGTRLTVL.

This sequence joins TRBV6-5 and TRBJ2-5; unclear D gene. The CDR3 totals 11 residues. Trimming cost V 6 bases and J 2 bases, with 4 bases left between them. Germline assignment: CDR1 MNHEY and CDR2 SVGAGI. In DNA form, the CDR3 reads TGTGCCAGCAGCGAACAAGAGACCCAGTACTTC. Protein: CASSEQETQYF.

The V and J genes are TRBV5-6 and TRBJ2-7, with 11 nucleotides matching TRBD1. There are 14 residues in the CDR3. Germline CDR1 and CDR2: SGHDT and YYEEEE. The junction had 3 bases not matched to a gene; V was cut back by 4 bases and J by 3 bases. The CDR3 sequence is CASSRTGGFYEQYF. DNA for the CDR3: TGTGCCAGCAGCAGGACAGGGGGCTTCTACGAGCAGTACTTC.

The rearrangement uses TRBV9 and TRBJ1-5, with D maybe TRBD1 (6 bases). Trimming shortened V by 4 bases and J by 0 bases, and 11 bases separated the two germline ends. This CDR3 has 15 residues. The germline gives CDR1 SGDLS, CDR2 YYNGEE. The CDR3 loop reads CASSPTGFSNQPQHF. In DNA, the CDR3 is TGTGCCAGCAGCCCAACAGGGTTTAGCAATCAGCCCCAGCATTTT.

Here the CDR3 reads CASSAQSGYEQYF. CDR3 bases: TGTGCCAGCAGTGCTCAATCCGGCTACGAGCAGTACTTC. The rearrangement uses TRBV6-5 and TRBJ2-7; D not certain. In germline, CDR1 is MNHEY, CDR2 SVGAGI. The CDR3 spans 13 residues. Trimming shortened V by 5 bases and J by 3 bases, and 11 bases separated the two germline ends.

The genes are TRBV7-2 and TRBJ2-3, with D unclear. The germline CDR1 and CDR2 sequences are SGHTA and FQGNSA. Trimming cost V 2 bases and J 2 bases, with 14 bases left between them. The CDR3 has 16 amino acids. The chain's CDR3 is CASSLNNGRSTDTQYF. CDR3 nucleotide sequence: TGTGCCAGCAGCTTAAATAACGGGCGTTCCACAGATACGCAGTATTTT.

The V and J genes are TRBV11-1 and TRBJ1-2; TRBD1 is a possible D gene (5 bases). Germline values: CDR1 SGHAT, CDR2 FQDESV (reference sequence). Trimming shortened V by 0 bases and J by 4 bases, and 9 bases separated the two germline ends. The CDR3 spans 14 residues. The CDR3: CASSLAQGGYGYTF. The CDR3 nucleotides are TGTGCCAGCAGCTTAGCGCAGGGTGGCTATGGCTACACCTTC.

The J gene is TRBJ1-2, the V gene TRBV5-1, with TRBD1 as a possible D gene (5 bases). Germline V gene data show CDR1 as SGHRS and CDR2 as YFSETQ. Trimming shortened V by 4 bases and J by 0 bases, and 16 bases separated the two germline ends. This CDR3 spans 16 amino acids. CDR3 sequence (DNA): TGCGCCAGCAGCGGGGGACTGGATCGAGCTAACTATGGCTACACCTTC. Translation: CASSGGLDRANYGYTF.

The J gene is TRBJ2-1, the V gene TRBV25-1; the match to TRBD2 covers 9 bases. Germline V gene lookup returns CDR1 MGHDK and CDR2 SYGVNS. Trimming at V came to 6 bases and at J to 2 bases, leaving 8 bases not matched to a gene. The CDR3 is 16 amino acids. Written as DNA, the CDR3 is TGTGCCAGCAGGGAAGGCGGGAGGGGTACCTACAATGAGCAGTTCTTC. It yields the protein CASREGGRGTYNEQFF.

A note on this clone: The sample carries other DNA sequences with the same CDR3. This chain uses TRBV5-5 with TRBJ1-1; perhaps TRBD1 as D (5 bases). The germline V gene encodes CDR1 SGHKS and CDR2 YYEKEE (reference sequence). V was clipped by 0 bases and J by 4 bases, with 7 bases between them. The CDR3 runs to 13 residues. CDR3 nucleotide sequence: TGTGCCAGCAGCTTGGGAAGGGGCACTGAAGCTTTCTTT. Translating it yields CASSLGRGTEAFF.

V and J are TRBV11-2 and TRBJ2-7, with unresolved D. Germline V lookup: CDR1 SGHAT, CDR2 FQNNGV. The CDR3 loop spans 14 amino acids. V was shortened by 1 base and J by 0 bases, with 7 bases between the two germline ends. The CDR3 DNA is TGTGCCAGCAGCTTAGGCCAACTCTCCTACGAGCAGTACTTC. Its translation: CASSLGQLSYEQYF.

The chain links TRBV6-1 to TRBJ1-2; D remains ambiguous. The CDR3 runs 15 residues. Between the trimmed V and J ends, which lost 2 bases and 2 bases, there was a span of 12 bases. Germline lookup yields CDR1 MNHNS and CDR2 SASEGT. Here the CDR3 DNA reads TGTGCCAGCAGTGAATGGGGTGGCAGCAACTATGGCTACACCTTC. Protein: CASSEWGGSNYGYTF.

CDR3 in amino acids: CASSLPGGELDGYTF. The CDR3 coding sequence is TGTGCCAGCAGTTTACCAGGGGGCGAGTTAGATGGCTACACCTTC. This chain connects TRBV28 to TRBJ1-2; the match to TRBD1 covers 8 bases. The CDR3 consists of 15 residues. V trimming: 2 bases; J trimming: 6 bases; junction bases outside the gene matches: 8. Germline-derived CDR1 and CDR2 are MDHEN and SYDVKM.

The chain carries TRBV18 and TRBJ1-6, with no clear D. CDR1 is KGHSH and CDR2 is LQKENI in the germline V gene. This CDR3 has 17 residues. V was shortened by 3 bases and J by 0 bases, with 12 bases between the two germline ends. The CDR3 DNA reads as TGTGCCAGCTCACCCAATGATCACCTCTCCTATAATTCACCCCTCCACTTT. Its translation: CASSPNDHLSYNSPLHF.

This clone was counted between two and nine times. The chain is built from TRBV4-2 and TRBJ1-1; no reliable D call. This CDR3 is built from 15 residues. V lost 0 bases to trimming and J lost 3 bases, with 11 bases between them. The germline CDR1 and CDR2 sequences are LGHNA and YNFKEQ. The CDR3 here is CASSQDPSADTEAFF. The CDR3, as DNA: TGTGCCAGCAGCCAAGATCCGTCGGCGGACACTGAAGCTTTCTTT.

This sequence joins TRBV6-5 and TRBJ1-5; TRBD1 is a possible D gene (6 bases). CDR3 size: 14 residues. V was clipped by 6 bases and J by 1 base, with 10 bases between them. Germline V gives CDR1 MNHEY, CDR2 SVGAGI. The CDR3 loop reads CASSSGTSNQPQHF. The CDR3 coding sequence is TGTGCCAGCAGCTCCGGGACAAGCAATCAGCCCCAGCATTTT.

The chain is built from TRBV5-4 and TRBJ2-5; no clear D gene. Germline CDR1 and CDR2: SGHNT and YYREEE (reference sequence). The V end was cut by 2 bases, the J end by 2 bases, with 7 bases between. This CDR3 is 13 amino acids long. In nucleotides, the CDR3 is TGTGCCAGCAGCTTTGGTGGGCAAGAGACCCAGTACTTC. It specifies CASSFGGQETQYF.